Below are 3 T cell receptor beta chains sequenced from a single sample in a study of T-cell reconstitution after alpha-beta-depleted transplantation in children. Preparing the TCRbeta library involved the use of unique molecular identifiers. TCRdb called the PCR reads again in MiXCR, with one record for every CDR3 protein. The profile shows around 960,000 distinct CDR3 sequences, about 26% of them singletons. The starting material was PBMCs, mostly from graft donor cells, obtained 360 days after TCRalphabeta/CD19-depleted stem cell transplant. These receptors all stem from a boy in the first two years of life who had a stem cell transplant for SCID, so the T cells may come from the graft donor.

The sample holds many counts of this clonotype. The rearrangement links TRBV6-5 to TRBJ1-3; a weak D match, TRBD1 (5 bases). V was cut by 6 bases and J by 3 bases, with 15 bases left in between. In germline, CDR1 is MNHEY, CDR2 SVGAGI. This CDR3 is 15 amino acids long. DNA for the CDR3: TGTGCCAGCAGCTCCGCGGGGCTAAGTGGAAACACCATATATTTT. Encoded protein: CASSSAGLSGNTIYF.

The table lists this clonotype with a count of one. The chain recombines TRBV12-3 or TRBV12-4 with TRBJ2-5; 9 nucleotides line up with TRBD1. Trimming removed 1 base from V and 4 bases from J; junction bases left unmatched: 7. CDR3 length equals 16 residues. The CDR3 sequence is CASSLGTGGEGETQYF. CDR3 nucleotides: TGTGCCAGCAGTTTAGGAACAGGGGGCGAGGGAGAGACCCAGTACTTC.

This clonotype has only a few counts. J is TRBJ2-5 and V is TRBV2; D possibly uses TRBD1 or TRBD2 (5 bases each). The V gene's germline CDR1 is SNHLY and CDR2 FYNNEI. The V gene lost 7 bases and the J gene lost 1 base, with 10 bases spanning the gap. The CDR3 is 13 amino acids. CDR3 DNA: TGTGCCAGCAATCGGGGCAGCCAAGAGACCCAGTACTTC. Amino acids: CASNRGSQETQYF. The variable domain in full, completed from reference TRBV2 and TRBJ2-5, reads EPEVTQTPSHQVTQMGQEVILRCVPISNHLYFYWYRQILGQKVEFLVSFYNNEISEKSEIFDDQFSVERPDGSNFTLKIRSTKLEDSAMYFCASNRGSQETQYFGPGTRLLVL.